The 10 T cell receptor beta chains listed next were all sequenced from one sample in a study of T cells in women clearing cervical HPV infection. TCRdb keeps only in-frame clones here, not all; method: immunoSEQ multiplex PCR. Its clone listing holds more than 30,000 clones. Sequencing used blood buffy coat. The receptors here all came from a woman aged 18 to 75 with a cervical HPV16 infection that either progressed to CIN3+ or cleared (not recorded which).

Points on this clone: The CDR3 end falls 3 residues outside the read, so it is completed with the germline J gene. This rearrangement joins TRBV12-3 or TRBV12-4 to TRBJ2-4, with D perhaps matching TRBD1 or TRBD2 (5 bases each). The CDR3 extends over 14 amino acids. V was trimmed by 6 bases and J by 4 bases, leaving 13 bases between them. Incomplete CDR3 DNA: TGTGCCAGCAGCCCCCCAGAGGGGAAAAACATT. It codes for CASSPPEGKNI. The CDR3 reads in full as CASSPPEGKNIQYF.

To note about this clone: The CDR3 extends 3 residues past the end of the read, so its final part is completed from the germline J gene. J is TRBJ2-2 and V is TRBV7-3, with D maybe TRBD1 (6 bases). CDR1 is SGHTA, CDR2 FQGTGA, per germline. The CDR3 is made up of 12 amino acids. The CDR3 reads CASSLMTGRLFF. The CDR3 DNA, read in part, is TGTGCCAGCAGCTTAATGACAGGACGG.

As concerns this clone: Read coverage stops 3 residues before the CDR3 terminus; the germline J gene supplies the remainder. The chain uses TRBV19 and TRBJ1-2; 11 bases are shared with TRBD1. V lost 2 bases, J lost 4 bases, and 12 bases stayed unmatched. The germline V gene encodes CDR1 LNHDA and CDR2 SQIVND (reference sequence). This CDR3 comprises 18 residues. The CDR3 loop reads CASSIRLSGQGAGYGYTF. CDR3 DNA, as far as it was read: TGTGCCAGTAGTATAAGACTGTCTGGACAGGGGGCCGGCTATGGC. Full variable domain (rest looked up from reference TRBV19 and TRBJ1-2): DGGITQSPKYLFRKEGQNVTLSCEQNLNHDAMYWYRQDPGQGLRLIYYSQIVNDFQKGDIAEGYSVSREKKESFPLTVTSAQKNPTAFYLCASSIRLSGQGAGYGYTFGSGTRLTVV.

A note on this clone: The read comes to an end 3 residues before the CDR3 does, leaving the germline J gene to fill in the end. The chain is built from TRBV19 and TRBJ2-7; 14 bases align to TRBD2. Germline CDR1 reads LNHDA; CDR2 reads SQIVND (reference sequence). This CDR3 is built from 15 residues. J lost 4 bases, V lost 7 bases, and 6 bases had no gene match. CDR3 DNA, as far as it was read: TGTGCCAGTACCCCCGGGACTAGCGGGAGTTACGAG. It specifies CASTPGTSGSYE. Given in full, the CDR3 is CASTPGTSGSYEQYF.

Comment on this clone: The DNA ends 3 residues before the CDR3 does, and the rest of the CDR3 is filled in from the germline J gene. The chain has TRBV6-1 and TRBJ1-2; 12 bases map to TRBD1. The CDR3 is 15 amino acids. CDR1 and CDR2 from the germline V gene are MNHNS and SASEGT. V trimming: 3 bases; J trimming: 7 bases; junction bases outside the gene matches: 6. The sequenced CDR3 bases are TGTGCCAGCAGTGATGCGGGACAGGGGGCGAGTGGC. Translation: CASSDAGQGASG. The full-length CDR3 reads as CASSDAGQGASGYTF.

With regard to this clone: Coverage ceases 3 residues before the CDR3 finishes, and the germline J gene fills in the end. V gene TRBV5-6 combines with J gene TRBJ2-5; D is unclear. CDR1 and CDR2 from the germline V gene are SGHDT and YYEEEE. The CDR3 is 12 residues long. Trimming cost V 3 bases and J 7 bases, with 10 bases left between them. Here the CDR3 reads CASSSAPGTQYF. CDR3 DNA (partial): TGTGCCAGCAGCTCCGCCCCGGGGACC.

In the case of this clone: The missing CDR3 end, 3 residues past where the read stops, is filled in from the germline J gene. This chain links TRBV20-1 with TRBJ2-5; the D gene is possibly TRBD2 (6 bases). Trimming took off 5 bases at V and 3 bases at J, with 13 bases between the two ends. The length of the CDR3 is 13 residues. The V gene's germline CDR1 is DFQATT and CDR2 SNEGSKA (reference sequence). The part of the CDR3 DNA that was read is TGCAGTGCTCCGCCGACTAGTGAAGAGACC. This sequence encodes CSAPPTSEET. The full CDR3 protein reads CSAPPTSEETQYF.

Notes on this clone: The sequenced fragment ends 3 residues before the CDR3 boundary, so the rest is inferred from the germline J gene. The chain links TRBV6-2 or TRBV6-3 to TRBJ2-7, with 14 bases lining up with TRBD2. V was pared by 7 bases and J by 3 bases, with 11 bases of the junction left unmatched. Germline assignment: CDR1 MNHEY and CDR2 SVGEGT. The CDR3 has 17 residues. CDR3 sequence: CASISTGTSGSVYEQYF. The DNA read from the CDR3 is TGTGCCAGCATTTCAACCGGGACTAGCGGGAGTGTCTACGAG.

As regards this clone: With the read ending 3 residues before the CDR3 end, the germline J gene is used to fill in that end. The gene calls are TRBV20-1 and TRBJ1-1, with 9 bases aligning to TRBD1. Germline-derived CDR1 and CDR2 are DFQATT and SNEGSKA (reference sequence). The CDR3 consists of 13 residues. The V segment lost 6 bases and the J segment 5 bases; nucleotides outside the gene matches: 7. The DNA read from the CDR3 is TGCAGTGCAACAAGGACAGGGGTAACTGAA. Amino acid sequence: CSATRTGVTE. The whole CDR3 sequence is CSATRTGVTEAFF.

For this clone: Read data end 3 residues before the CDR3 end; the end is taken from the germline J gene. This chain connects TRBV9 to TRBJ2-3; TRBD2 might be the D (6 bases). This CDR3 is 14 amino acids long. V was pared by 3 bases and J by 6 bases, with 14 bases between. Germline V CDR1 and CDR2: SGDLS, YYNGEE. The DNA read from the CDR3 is TGTGCCAGCAGCGCCCCTCGGGGGTGGGATACG. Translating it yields CASSAPRGWDT. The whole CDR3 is CASSAPRGWDTQYF.